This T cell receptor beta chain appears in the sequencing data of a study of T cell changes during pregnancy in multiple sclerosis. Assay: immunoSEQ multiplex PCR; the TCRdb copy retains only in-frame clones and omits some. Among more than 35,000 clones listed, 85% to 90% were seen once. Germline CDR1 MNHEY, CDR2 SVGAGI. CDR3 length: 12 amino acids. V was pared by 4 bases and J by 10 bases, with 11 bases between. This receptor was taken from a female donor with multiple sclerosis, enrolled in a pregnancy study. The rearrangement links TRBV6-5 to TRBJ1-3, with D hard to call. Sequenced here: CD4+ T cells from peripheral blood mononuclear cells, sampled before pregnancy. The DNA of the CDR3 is TGTGCCAGCAGTTCCCCCGAGTCGACCATATATTTT. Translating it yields CASSSPESTIYF.